A single sample gave rise to the 5 T cell receptor beta chains below, sequenced in a study of blood T cell repertoires in COVID-19. This table comes from immunoSEQ multiplex PCR, and its TCRdb copy is limited to in-frame clones, with some not included. The table lists 400,000 to 550,000 clones, 70% to 90% of them singletons. The sample was PBMCs or T cells enriched from blood (not recorded which). These receptors were collected from a woman in her late teens or twenties with acute COVID-19.

The chain employs TRBV5-4 and TRBJ2-2; D is perhaps TRBD2 (5 bases). V lost 7 bases and J lost 7, with 11 bases in between. The germline gives CDR1 SGHNT, CDR2 YYREEE (reference sequence). The CDR3 totals 12 residues. The CDR3, as DNA: TGTGCCAGCGGTCGGGGTGGCGGGGAGCTGTTTTTT. Translating gives CASGRGGGELFF.

The V gene is TRBV28, the J gene TRBJ2-1, with 8 nucleotides matching TRBD2. Germline V gene sequence: CDR1 MDHEN, CDR2 SYDVKM. V lost 3 bases and J lost 8; bases outside the gene matches: 9. CDR3 length: 15 amino acids. CDR3 amino acids: CASSLGTSNQDEQFF. Written as DNA, the CDR3 is TGTGCCAGCAGTTTGGGGACTAGTAATCAGGATGAGCAGTTCTTC.

The chain is built from TRBV10-3 and TRBJ2-2, with 7 bases matching TRBD2. Unmatched junction bases numbered 4, after V lost 8 bases and J lost 7 bases. The germline V gene has CDR1 ENHRY and CDR2 SYGVKD. The CDR3 consists of 12 residues. CDR3: CAIGGGGGELFF. CDR3 bases: TGTGCCATCGGGGGGGGAGGCGGGGAGCTGTTTTTT.

V is TRBV5-6 and J is TRBJ1-2; D remains ambiguous. Trimming left V 0 bases short and J 4 bases short, with 10 bases between. The CDR3 consists of 14 residues. CDR1 is SGHDT and CDR2 is YYEEEE in the germline V gene. The CDR3 DNA sequence: TGTGCCAGCAGCTTGGTGGGCGCGGGCTATGGCTACACCTTC. Residues: CASSLVGAGYGYTF.

The V gene is TRBV19, the J gene TRBJ1-1; the D gene is possibly TRBD1 (6 bases). Trimming took off 6 bases at V and 0 bases at J, with 14 bases between the two ends. Germline V CDR1 and CDR2: LNHDA, SQIVND (reference sequence). The CDR3 consists of 15 residues. The DNA of the CDR3 is TGTGCCAGTAGCTCACCGGGACACTTGAACACTGAAGCTTTCTTT. Translation: CASSSPGHLNTEAFF.